One sample yielded the 8 T cell receptor beta chains listed below, sequenced in a study of Ad26.COV2.S vaccination and SARS-CoV-2 variants (dated by TCRdb to the early 2020s). Receptor libraries were prepared by the immunoSEQ multiplex PCR assay. TCRdb provides this immuneACCESS table in a form limited to in-frame rearrangements. Some clones are lacking; in checked studies, under half of them reflect an unresolved V gene, and why the rest are absent is not known. For this sample there are over 110,000 clones; 86% appear just once. The ten largest clones represent approximately 5% of the sample. In light of the paper, this sample's time point label describes: individuals recovered from natural SARS-CoV-2 infection. Sample: peripheral blood, taken after recovery from COVID-19. These receptors all stem from a human donor who had recovered from COVID-19.

This sequence joins TRBV21-1 and TRBJ2-1; the table's D call, TRBD1, was not checked against the DNA. TRBV21-1 corresponds to a pseudogene. CDR3 length equals 16 residues. The CDR3 coding sequence is TGTGCCAGCAGCAAAAGGGACAGGCCCAACTACAATGAGCAGTTCTTC. The encoded protein is CASSKRDRPNYNEQFF.

The V and J genes are TRBV18 and TRBJ1-3; 8 positions agree with TRBD1. Germline CDR1 reads KGHSH; CDR2 reads LQKENI. The V and J ends lost 6 bases and 3 bases, in that order; junction bases with no gene match: 10. There are 16 residues in the CDR3. For the CDR3, the DNA is TGTGCCAGCTCGCCTAAACAGGGGGATAATGGAAACACCATATATTTT. This translates into CASSPKQGDNGNTIYF.

This clone was seen more than once but under ten times. V and J are TRBV7-2 and TRBJ2-7; D is uncertain. The CDR3 is 13 residues long. Germline-derived CDR1 and CDR2 are SGHTA and FQGNSA. Trimming shortened V by 4 bases and J by 5 bases, and 12 bases separated the two germline ends. The CDR3 DNA follows: TGTGCCAGCAGCTCCTACCGCGCGGACGAGCAGTACTTC. This gives the protein CASSSYRADEQYF.

The chain carries TRBV27 and TRBJ1-1; D gene uncertain. Germline V lookup: CDR1 MNHEY, CDR2 SMNVEV (reference sequence). The CDR3 loop spans 14 amino acids. V lost 3 bases and J 1 base, leaving 9 bases between the germline ends. The CDR3 region is CASSLAGPNTEAFF. The DNA for the CDR3 is TGTGCCAGCAGTTTGGCAGGCCCGAACACTGAAGCTTTCTTT.

The chain recombines TRBV3-1 (or the pseudogene TRBV3-2) with TRBJ1-4; the match to TRBD1 covers 7 bases. The V gene's germline CDR1 is LGHDT and CDR2 YNNKEL (reference sequence). With 5 bases clipped from V and 7 bases from J, the junction kept 10 bases outside the gene matches. The CDR3 consists of 15 residues. The CDR3 bases are TGTGCCAGCAGCTCACGAGGGGGCGCAGGTGAAAAACTGTTTTTT. Its protein is CASSSRGGAGEKLFF.

The chain uses TRBV7-9 and TRBJ2-1; D call uncertain. This CDR3 has 15 residues. CDR1 SEHNR and CDR2 FQNEAQ come from the germline V gene (reference sequence). Trimming cost V 5 bases and J 2 bases, with 13 bases left between them. For the CDR3, the DNA is TGTGCCAGCAGCCAGAGCAGTCCCGCCTACAATGAGCAGTTCTTC. Amino acids: CASSQSSPAYNEQFF.

The chain carries TRBV2 and TRBJ1-4; unclear D gene. Germline CDR1 is SNHLY and CDR2 is FYNNEI. The CDR3 sequence is 15 residues long. Deletions cut 8 bases from V and 0 bases from J, with 13 bases between. Here the CDR3 reads CASQATPATNEKLFF. For the CDR3, the DNA is TGTGCCAGCCAAGCGACCCCTGCAACTAATGAAAAACTGTTTTTT.

This clone came up a few times. Within the sample, other DNA sequences also encode this same CDR3. The V call is TRBV10-3, the J call TRBJ1-2; D ambiguous. Per the germline V gene, CDR1 is ENHRY and CDR2 is SYGVKD. V was trimmed by 2 bases and J by 5 bases, leaving 9 bases between them. The CDR3 has 13 amino acids. The CDR3 reads CAISEVGGYGYTF. CDR3 sequence (DNA): TGTGCCATCAGTGAGGTAGGAGGATATGGCTACACCTTC.